This TCR beta chain came from a study of Ad26.COV2.S vaccination and SARS-CoV-2 variants. Stated treatment: roughly 18 received Ad26.COV2.S at low or high dose, single or two shots; five or six received placebo; per-sample allocation not given. After the first vaccine or placebo injection, samples were drawn on day 63. The study's findings and limits: Researchers cautioned that TCR breadth and depth analyses may have underestimated total T cell responses.

To note about this clone: Its antigen remains unknown.

TCRdb keeps only in-frame clones here, not all; method: immunoSEQ multiplex PCR. The table shows a few hundred thousand clones, with about 90% occurring only once. V lost 0 bases, J lost 9 bases, and 4 bases lay in between. The CDR3 runs to 11 residues. Germline-derived CDR1 and CDR2 are SGHRS and YFSETQ. This TCR was recovered from a person aged 18-65 years who received the Ad26.COV2.S COVID-19 vaccine or a placebo. Here the sequenced sample was peripheral blood, taken in a trial of Ad26.COV2.S vaccine versus placebo. V gene TRBV5-1 combines with J gene TRBJ2-4; D not resolved. The CDR3 coding sequence is TGCGCCAGCAGCTTGGAGGGCATTCAGTACTTC. This gives the protein CASSLEGIQYF.